The 6 T cell receptor beta chains given below trace back to one sample, sequenced in a study of type 1 and type 2 diabetes patients (dated by TCRdb to about 2016). This sample was sequenced with an Illumina MiSeq. Genomic DNA from sorted T cell subsets served as template for TCRbeta CDR3 amplification. Multiplex PCR with 30 forward and 13 reverse primers amplified the TCRbeta CDR3 region. TCRdb itself trimmed the public reads at Q25 with fastp, ran MiXCR and retained productive beta chains. Every entry covers one CDR3 protein and lists the most common genes and DNA from its rows. The table for this sample lists around 300,000 distinct CDR3 sequences; around 47% of them were counted only once. Of the sample, 12% to 15% falls within the top ten clones. Input material: peripheral blood mononuclear cells (PBMCs). Receptors were obtained from a man between 18 and 35 years old with type 2 diabetes.

Only one count was recorded for this clonotype. The CDR3 DNA is TGTGCCAGCAGCTTAGTAAGGGGGGAGAGAGAGACCCAGTACTTC. It is translated as CASSLVRGERETQYF. The rearrangement uses TRBV7-2 and TRBJ2-5, with D possibly being TRBD1 or TRBD2 (6 bases each). From germline, CDR1 is SGHTA and CDR2 FQGNSA. The CDR3 runs 15 residues. Deletions cut 1 base from V and 4 bases from J, with 13 bases between.

This clonotype showed up just once. The chain carries TRBV12-5 and TRBJ2-7, with 7 bases lining up with TRBD1. Germline CDR1 is LGHNT and CDR2 is FRNRAP. With V trimmed by 6 bases and J by 3 bases, 8 bases remained unmatched. The length of the CDR3 is 14 residues. The CDR3 sequence is CASGQGGSNYEQYF. The DNA for the CDR3 is TGTGCTAGTGGACAAGGGGGCTCAAACTACGAGCAGTACTTC.

This chain uses TRBV20-1 with TRBJ2-3; D is unresolved. The germline V and J ends were trimmed by 0 bases and 0 bases, with 16 bases remaining between them. CDR1 DFQATT and CDR2 SNEGSKA come from the germline V gene (reference sequence). The CDR3 totals 17 residues. The CDR3 spells CSARDSGPALSTDTQYF. In nucleotides, the CDR3 is TGCAGTGCTAGAGATTCGGGTCCCGCCCTAAGCACAGATACGCAGTATTTT.

J is TRBJ2-3 and V is TRBV3-1; D possibly matches TRBD1 or TRBD2 (6 bases each). Germline CDR1 reads LGHDT; CDR2 reads YNNKEL (reference sequence). CDR3 length equals 17 residues. Trimming shortened V by 0 bases and J by 2 bases, and 15 bases separated the two germline ends. The CDR3 reads CASSQEVRGAYTDTQYF. The CDR3 DNA sequence: TGTGCCAGCAGCCAAGAGGTTAGGGGGGCATACACAGATACGCAGTATTTT.

This clonotype was observed a single time. This sequence joins TRBV25-1 and TRBJ1-1, with 9 positions matching TRBD1. The germline CDR1 and CDR2 sequences are MGHDK and SYGVNS. The length of the CDR3 is 17 residues. Trimming removed 9 bases from V and 1 base from J; junction bases left unmatched: 15. The CDR3 DNA reads TGTGCCAGTAGTCGGGGGACAGGGAGGCCTAAGAACACTGAAGCTTTCTTT. This sequence encodes CASSRGTGRPKNTEAFF.

This chain links TRBV30 with TRBJ2-7; D is unresolved. The ends were cut back, 3 bases at V and 4 bases at J, with 4 bases in the middle. Per the germline V gene, CDR1 is GTSNPN and CDR2 is SVGIG (reference sequence). The CDR3 totals 10 residues. The CDR3 DNA is TGTGCCTGGAGAGGTTACGAGCAGTACTTC. Translated: CAWRGYEQYF.